A single TCR beta chain is shown here with its context. This specimen belongs to a study of shared clonotypes between healthy human individuals. Across the whole study: Plates per donor: three CD4 naive, three CD4 memory, two CD8 naive, one CD8 memory.

Sequenced by immunoSEQ multiplex PCR; TCRdb stores in-frame clones only, minus some. The profile covers 1 million to 1.3 million clones, with around 78% appearing a single time and roughly 0.62% taken by the ten largest. The TCR originated in a man younger than 30 in good health. Some clones in this sample may be carry-over from other donors' samples. The sequenced material came from memory CD4+ T cells from PBMCs. Subset defined: CD45RA-negative fraction.

CDR3 in DNA: TGTGCCAGCAGCTTAGGTCGTGCGGCTAGCGGTAGCACAGATACGCAGTATTTT. Protein: CASSLGRAASGSTDTQYF. This sequence joins TRBV11-2 and TRBJ2-3; 7 bases line up with TRBD2. CDR1 and CDR2 from the germline V gene are SGHAT and FQNNGV. The CDR3 length is 18 residues. The J segment lost 0 bases and the V segment lost 1 base, leaving 10 bases of the junction unmatched.